The 30 T cell receptor beta chains listed next were all sequenced from one sample in a study of sequential checkpoint blockade in melanoma. Assay: immunoSEQ multiplex PCR; the TCRdb copy retains only in-frame clones and omits some. The sample carries roughly 20,000 clones, 27% recorded once. The sample's treatment: randomized to nivolumab then ipilimumab (arm A) or the reverse (arm B). The sample in question was tumor tissue (inferred from file names), obtained from a patient given nivolumab and ipilimumab in sequence. The receptors shown here come from a human donor with melanoma.

The table lists this clone with a few counts. CDR3 nucleotides: TGTGCCAGCAGCTCAAATCAGGGGGAGGGATATGGCTACACCTTC. It translates to CASSSNQGEGYGYTF. The J gene is TRBJ1-2, the V gene TRBV7-7; 7 bases map to TRBD1. CDR1 SSHAT and CDR2 FNYEAQ come from the germline V gene (reference sequence). The CDR3 spans 15 residues. Trimming took 4 bases from V and 5 from J; bases not matched to a gene: 10.

The sample holds many counts of this clone. The V and J genes are TRBV6-8 and TRBJ1-3; weak D call: TRBD1 (5 bases). The ends were cut back, 6 bases at V and 0 bases at J, with 18 bases in the middle. The germline CDR1 and CDR2 sequences are MNHGY and SAAAGT. CDR3 length equals 17 residues. The CDR3 bases are TGTGCCAGCAGAAAAACGGAGAGACAGAGCTCTGGAAACACCATATATTTT. Amino acids: CASRKTERQSSGNTIYF.

V gene TRBV28 combines with J gene TRBJ2-7; TRBD1 is a possible D gene (7 bases). Germline V gene sequence: CDR1 MDHEN, CDR2 SYDVKM. This CDR3 is 18 amino acids long. V was clipped by 5 bases and J by 9 bases, with 32 bases between them. The CDR3 bases are TGTGCCAGCAGTCTTCTCATTTGGGGGCCAGGGGGAATCGGGAGGCAGTACTTC. Translating it yields CASSLLIWGPGGIGRQYF.

This clone occurred once. The chain couples TRBV5-1 to TRBJ2-2, with D possibly being TRBD1 (6 bases). CDR1 and CDR2 (germline): SGHRS, YFSETQ. Trimming removed 4 bases at V and 5 bases at J, with 12 bases between. This CDR3 comprises 14 residues. The CDR3 region is CASSTRTATGELFF. As DNA, the CDR3 is TGCGCCAGCAGCACCCGGACAGCAACCGGGGAGCTGTTTTTT.

The chain uses TRBV19 and TRBJ2-6; D not resolved. V was shortened by 10 bases and J by 3 bases, with 13 bases between the two germline ends. There are 14 residues in the CDR3. Germline values: CDR1 LNHDA, CDR2 SQIVND (reference sequence). The CDR3 bases are TGTGCCACCGACAACACGGGTGGGGCCAACGTCCTGACTTTC. This encodes CATDNTGGANVLTF.

This clone turned up a few times. V and J are TRBV9 and TRBJ2-5; TRBD2 matches at 7 bases. This CDR3 spans 16 amino acids. V shed 4 bases and J 2 bases; nucleotides not matched to a gene: 11. CDR1 is SGDLS, CDR2 YYNGEE, per germline. The CDR3 is CASSSIGAGDQETQYF. Here the CDR3 DNA reads TGTGCCAGCAGCTCGATCGGGGCGGGGGATCAAGAGACCCAGTACTTC. Supplemented by reference TRBV9 and TRBJ2-5, the full variable domain reads DSGVTQTPKHLITATGQRVTLRCSPRSGDLSVYWYQQSLDQGLQFLIQYYNGEERAKGNILERFSAQQFPDLHSELNLSSLELGDSALYFCASSSIGAGDQETQYFGPGTRLLVL.

This clone is medium-sized (0.01 to 0.1%) by share. The genes are TRBV6-8 and TRBJ1-4, with D perhaps matching TRBD1 (6 bases). Looked up from germline, CDR1 is MNHGY and CDR2 is SAAAGT. The CDR3 length is 15 residues. The ends were cut back, 6 bases at V and 0 bases at J, with 11 bases in the middle. CDR3 nucleotides: TGTGCCAGCAGGGCTACAGGGACAACTAATGAAAAACTGTTTTTT. It yields the protein CASRATGTTNEKLFF.

The chain carries TRBV7-6 and TRBJ1-6; tentative D call: TRBD1 (5 bases). The CDR3 contains 18 residues. Germline V gene sequence: CDR1 SGHVS, CDR2 FNYEAQ. Trimming took off 5 bases at V and 0 bases at J, with 17 bases between the two ends. This CDR3 reads CASSLPPGTNSYNSPLHF. In nucleotides, the CDR3 is TGTGCCAGCAGCCTACCTCCGGGGACCAACTCCTATAATTCACCCCTCCACTTT.

This clone was counted ten times or more. The rearrangement links TRBV28 to TRBJ1-5; 9 bases map to TRBD1. The V gene end was trimmed by 7 bases and the J gene end by 6 bases; junction bases not matched to a gene: 7. This CDR3 is 14 amino acids long. Germline V gives CDR1 MDHEN, CDR2 SYDVKM. In nucleotides, the CDR3 is TGTGCCAGCAAGATACAGGGGGCGAGTCAGCCCCAGCATTTT. It codes for CASKIQGASQPQHF.

The chain uses TRBV19 and TRBJ2-7, with 10 bases identical to TRBD2. The V gene's germline CDR1 is LNHDA and CDR2 SQIVND (reference sequence). The CDR3 has 15 amino acids. V shed 5 bases, J shed 4 bases, and the junction held 8 bases outside the gene matches. The CDR3 loop is CASSPLAGDRYEQYF. In nucleotides, the CDR3 is TGTGCCAGTAGTCCCCTAGCGGGAGATAGGTACGAGCAGTACTTC.

This clone turned up a few times. The chain employs TRBV28 and TRBJ1-6, with 8 bases lining up with TRBD1. The CDR3 is made up of 16 amino acids. Trimming took 6 bases from V and 0 from J; bases not matched to a gene: 4. The germline V gene encodes CDR1 MDHEN and CDR2 SYDVKM. In nucleotides, the CDR3 is TGTGCCAGCAGAACTACAGGGGGCTCCTATAATTCACCCCTCCACTTT. Its translation: CASRTTGGSYNSPLHF.

This clone has a handful of counts. The chain joins TRBV9 to TRBJ2-5, with a weak D call TRBD2 (7 bases). Per germline, CDR1 SGDLS and CDR2 YYNGEE. CDR3 length equals 15 residues. V lost 0 bases and J 9 bases, leaving 18 bases between the germline ends. As DNA, the CDR3 is TGTGCCAGCAGCGTAGGAACGGGGGGCTTGGAAGCCCAGTACTTC. This translates into CASSVGTGGLEAQYF.

This clone was counted ten times or more. The chain has TRBV7-1 and TRBJ2-7; perhaps TRBD2 as D (5 bases). TRBV7-1 is flagged as an ORF with uncertain function. V lost 8 bases, J lost 1 base, and 12 bases lay in between. This CDR3 contains 13 residues. CDR3 sequence reads: CASLDGLSYEQYF. The CDR3 DNA sequence: TGTGCCAGCCTGGACGGACTTTCCTACGAGCAGTACTTC.

This clone counts as large (0.1 to 1%). The chain uses TRBV11-3 and TRBJ2-3; TRBD1 aligns across 10 bases. With V trimmed by 4 bases and J by 4 bases, 2 bases remained unmatched. Germline CDR1 reads SGHNT; CDR2 reads YENEEA. CDR3 size: 14 residues. As DNA, the CDR3 is TGTGCCAGCAGCTGGGACAGGGGCGCAGATACGCAGTATTTT. Translated, it gives CASSWDRGADTQYF.

The V gene is TRBV5-1, the J gene TRBJ2-7; TRBD2 matches 10 bases. CDR3 length: 15 residues. Unmatched junction bases numbered 10, after V lost 3 bases and J lost 7 bases. CDR1 is SGHRS and CDR2 is YFSETQ in the germline V gene. CDR3 sequence (DNA): TGCGCCAGCAGCTCGGAGCGGGGGGGAAGTGGTGAGCAGTACTTC. This sequence encodes CASSSERGGSGEQYF.

The J gene is TRBJ1-6, the V gene TRBV18; no clear D. The CDR3 covers 15 residues. V was shortened by 2 bases and J by 8 bases, with 13 bases between the two germline ends. Germline values: CDR1 KGHSH, CDR2 LQKENI. The CDR3 region is CASSPYEGRYSPLHF. The CDR3, as DNA: TGTGCCAGCTCACCATACGAGGGTAGATATTCACCCCTCCACTTT.

This clone turned up a few times. CDR3 bases: TGTGCCAGCAGCCTCGGAGCCAAAAACATTCAGTACTTC. Encoded protein: CASSLGAKNIQYF. V usage is TRBV2 and J usage is TRBJ2-4; unclear D gene. This CDR3 is 13 amino acids long. From germline, CDR1 is SNHLY and CDR2 FYNNEI. Between the trimmed V and J ends, which lost 6 bases and 0 bases, there was a span of 6 bases.

The sample holds a few counts of this clone. The CDR3 DNA reads as TGTGCCAGCAGTTTATCTGGGAGCGGGAGTTGGGATACGCAGTATTTT. Translated, it gives CASSLSGSGSWDTQYF. The chain joins TRBV27 to TRBJ2-3; 8 bases are shared with TRBD2. The ends lost 0 bases at V and 6 bases at J; junction bases unmatched: 8. CDR1 and CDR2 from the germline V gene are MNHEY and SMNVEV (reference sequence). The CDR3 covers 16 residues.

V usage is TRBV11-3 and J usage is TRBJ2-7; D is unclear. Germline CDR1 reads SGHNT; CDR2 reads YENEEA. V lost 8 bases, J lost 0 bases, and 14 bases lay in between. The CDR3 extends over 14 amino acids. For the CDR3, the DNA is TGTGCCAGCTCGGAATGGGGAAGCTCCTACGAGCAGTACTTC. It encodes CASSEWGSSYEQYF.

The chain employs TRBV5-8 and TRBJ2-1; D gene unclear. CDR1 SGHTS and CDR2 YDEGEE come from the germline V gene. The V and J ends lost 3 bases and 0 bases respectively, with 10 bases between them. The CDR3 has 15 amino acids. CDR3 in DNA: TGTGCCAGCAGCTCTCCCGGCGGCTCCTACAATGAGCAGTTCTTC. Encoded protein: CASSSPGGSYNEQFF.

The chain is built from TRBV5-1 and TRBJ2-6, with D possibly matching TRBD1 (6 bases). Germline V gene data show CDR1 as SGHRS and CDR2 as YFSETQ. V was trimmed by 0 bases and J by 0 bases, leaving 16 bases between them. CDR3 size: 19 residues. CDR3 region: CASSLDGGPYYSGANVLTF. CDR3 nucleotide sequence: TGCGCCAGCAGCTTGGATGGGGGCCCATACTACTCTGGGGCCAACGTCCTGACTTTC.

CDR3 nucleotides: TGTGCCAGCCAGATGGGCAGGGGGAATGAGCAGTTCTTC. Amino acid sequence: CASQMGRGNEQFF. The chain links TRBV19 to TRBJ2-1; 7 nucleotides align to TRBD1. V was clipped by 9 bases and J by 7 bases; unmatched bases: 9. Germline V gene lookup returns CDR1 LNHDA and CDR2 SQIVND (reference sequence). The CDR3 runs to 13 residues.

This clone has more than one count but fewer than ten. V usage is TRBV11-3 and J usage is TRBJ2-7; 7 nucleotides agree with TRBD2. V shed 5 bases, J shed 5 bases, and the junction held 12 bases outside the gene matches. CDR1 is SGHNT and CDR2 is YENEEA in the germline V gene. CDR3 length equals 15 residues. The CDR3 bases are TGTGCCAGCAGCATCCCCGGGGCTAGCGGAAACGAGCAGTACTTC. It encodes CASSIPGASGNEQYF.

This clone was observed many times. The chain is built from TRBV9 and TRBJ2-1; possibly TRBD2 for D (6 bases). Germline loops: CDR1 SGDLS, CDR2 YYNGEE. The CDR3 spans 12 residues. V was clipped by 4 bases and J by 9 bases, with 11 bases between them. The CDR3 here is CASSILAGEQFF. CDR3 coding DNA: TGTGCCAGCAGCATACTAGCTGGTGAGCAGTTCTTC.

The chain is built from TRBV11-3 and TRBJ2-5, with TRBD1 matching 8 bases. This CDR3 has 16 residues. V lost 5 bases and J lost 1; bases outside the gene matches: 9. CDR1 is SGHNT and CDR2 is YENEEA in the germline V gene. The CDR3 is CASSAGQGASQETQYF. CDR3 nucleotide sequence: TGTGCCAGCAGCGCTGGACAGGGCGCTTCCCAAGAGACCCAGTACTTC.

This clone occurred a few times. The chain combines TRBV15 with TRBJ2-6; D not certain. Per the germline V gene, CDR1 is LNHNV and CDR2 is YYDKDF (reference sequence). With 1 base removed from V and 3 bases from J, the gap between germline ends came to 7 bases. The CDR3 is 15 residues long. CDR3 coding DNA: TGTGCCACCAGCAGAGGGAGTGGTGGGGCCAACGTCCTGACTTTC. Encoded protein: CATSRGSGGANVLTF.

This sequence joins TRBV9 and TRBJ2-7; TRBD1 aligns across 10 bases. CDR3 length: 15 amino acids. V dropped 4 bases and J dropped 0; count of bases not matched to a gene: 4. The germline CDR1 and CDR2 sequences are SGDLS and YYNGEE. The CDR3: CASSLRDRGSYEQYF. The CDR3 DNA reads TGTGCCAGCAGCCTCCGGGACAGGGGCTCCTACGAGCAGTACTTC.

This clone was seen only a few times. The chain joins TRBV23-1 to TRBJ1-6; tentative D call: TRBD1 (6 bases). TRBV23-1 is an ORF, and what it does is uncertain. There are 13 residues in the CDR3. Trimming took off 6 bases at V and 7 bases at J, with 10 bases between the two ends. The CDR3 is CASSQTGNSPLHF. The CDR3, as DNA: TGCGCCAGCAGCCAAACAGGGAATTCACCCCTCCACTTT.

This chain links TRBV28 with TRBJ1-5; D gene ambiguous. This CDR3 has 13 amino acids. V gave up 10 bases and J gave up 6 bases, with 16 bases separating them. The V gene's germline CDR1 is MDHEN and CDR2 SYDVKM. The CDR3 here is CAIKRTLGQPQHF. As DNA, the CDR3 is TGTGCCATTAAGAGGACGCTCGGTCAGCCCCAGCATTTT.

This sequence joins TRBV6-8 and TRBJ2-7; tentative D call: TRBD1 (5 bases). The CDR3 is 14 residues long. Between the trimmed V and J ends, which lost 6 bases and 2 bases, there was a span of 14 bases. The V gene's germline CDR1 is MNHGY and CDR2 SAAAGT. In nucleotides, the CDR3 is TGTGCCAGCAGCGACAGCCTTACCACCTACGAGCAGTACTTC. Translation gives CASSDSLTTYEQYF.